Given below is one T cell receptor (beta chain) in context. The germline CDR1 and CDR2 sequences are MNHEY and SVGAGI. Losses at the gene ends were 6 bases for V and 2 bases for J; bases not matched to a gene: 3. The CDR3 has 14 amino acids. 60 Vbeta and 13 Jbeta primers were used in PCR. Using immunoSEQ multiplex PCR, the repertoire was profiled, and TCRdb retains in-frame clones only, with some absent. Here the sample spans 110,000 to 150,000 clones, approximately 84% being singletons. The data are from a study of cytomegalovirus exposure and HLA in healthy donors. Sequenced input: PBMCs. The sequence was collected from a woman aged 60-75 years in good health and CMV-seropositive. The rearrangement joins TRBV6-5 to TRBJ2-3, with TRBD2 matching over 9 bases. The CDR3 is CASRASGATDTQYF. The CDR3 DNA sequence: TGTGCCAGCAGAGCTAGCGGGGCCACAGATACGCAGTATTTT.